This T cell receptor beta chain appears in the sequencing data of a study of human T cells and chemical hapten exposure. Germline loops: CDR1 SGHTA, CDR2 FQGNSA. The CDR3 sequence is 13 residues long. V dropped 6 bases and J dropped 8 bases, with 15 bases sitting between them. This clonotype has only a few counts. Time point defined: patch test 3, about 24 weeks after DPC sensitization. Treatment: therapeutic diphenylcyclopropenone sensitization with weekly scalp DPC. TCRdb called the RACE reads again in MiXCR, with one record for every CDR3 protein. The sample contains some 110,000 distinct CDR3 sequences, around 34% of which appear only once.

The receptor's source is a man aged 35 to 55 with alopecia areata. Some clones in this sample may be carry-over from other donors' samples. Source: whole blood, taken in connection with sensitization to the hapten diphenylcyclopropenone (DPC). V usage is TRBV7-2 and J usage is TRBJ2-3, with a weak D call TRBD1 (5 bases). CDR3: CASSQYGATTQYF. The DNA for the CDR3 is TGTGCCAGCAGTCAATATGGGGCCACTACGCAGTATTTT. Using reference TRBV7-2 and TRBJ2-3 for the parts outside the CDR3, the full variable domain is GAGVSQSPSNKVTEKGKDVELRCDPISGHTALYWYRQSLGQGLEFLIYFQGNSAPDKSGLPSDRFSAERTGGSVSTLTIQRTQQEDSAVYLCASSQYGATTQYFGPGTRLTVL.